This T cell receptor beta chain was identified in a study of vaccination and CD4 T cells after COVID-19. Background on the study: A median of 101 days (range 35 to 161) separated diagnosis from post-COVID sampling. Study observations and caveats: When vaccine-specific clones from convalescent patients were examined, 304 of 307 were spike mono-reactive.

Treatment here: approximately 9-day PBMC culture with coronavirus spike peptide pools or control peptides (ViraFEST assay). Positive PCR tests came between March and December 2020, ahead of the US Alpha, Beta and Delta variants. V was pared by 2 bases and J by 2 bases, with 22 bases between. The CDR3 spans 18 residues. Germline-derived CDR1 and CDR2 are SNHLY and FYNNEI. Comment on this clonotype: The antigen remains unidentified.

With the Oncomine TCR Beta short-read assay, DNA from cultured CD4+ T cells was sequenced. Someone extracted genomic DNA from cultured CD4+ T cells. MiXCR, run by TCRdb on the PCR reads, gives a single entry per CDR3 protein. The repertoire holds thousands of distinct CDR3 sequences, with approximately 50% as singletons. The chain uses TRBV2 and TRBJ2-7, with a possible D match to TRBD1 (6 bases). The TCR sequence derives from a human donor who had recovered from COVID-19. The sample comprised CD4+ T cells from blood, cultured in vitro. CDR3 residues: CASSEIQGGIRVPYEQYF. CDR3 bases: TGTGCCAGCAGTGAAATACAGGGTGGAATAAGGGTACCCTACGAGCAGTACTTC. Complete variable domain (other parts from reference TRBV2 and TRBJ2-7): EPEVTQTPSHQVTQMGQEVILRCVPISNHLYFYWYRQILGQKVEFLVSFYNNEISEKSEIFDDQFSVERPDGSNFTLKIRSTKLEDSAMYFCASSEIQGGIRVPYEQYFGPGTRLTVT.